This TCR beta chain was captured by sequencing in a study of cytomegalovirus exposure and HLA in healthy donors. Across the whole study: An early data release held 80 million or so unique TCRs from HLA-typed donors.

In germline, CDR1 is KGHSH, CDR2 LQKENI. This CDR3 contains 13 residues. Trimming removed 3 bases from V and 3 bases from J; junction bases left unmatched: 1. With respect to this clone: Its antigen is not identified.

The study ran its PCR with 60 Vbeta and 13 Jbeta primers. Sequenced by immunoSEQ multiplex PCR; TCRdb stores in-frame clones only, minus some. The sample carries about 150,000 clones, around 79% recorded once. Study-wide results and limits: Exclusion applied to some V segments, including TRBV6-2 and TRBV6-3, as they were indistinguishable. In terms of immune exposure information, only CMV serostatus was available. The authors later found most CMV-associated TCR beta chains appeared HLA-restricted.

This receptor was obtained from a man aged 25 to 40 in good health and CMV-seropositive. The rearrangement uses TRBV18 and TRBJ2-7; 8 bases line up with TRBD1. Sequencing was carried out using PBMCs. CDR3 nucleotides: TGTGCCAGCTCACCGACAGGGGTCTACGAGCAGTACTTC. Translated, it gives CASSPTGVYEQYF.